This TCR beta chain came from a study of blood T cell repertoires in COVID-19. The wider study: The United States, Italy and Spain were the sources of the acute and convalescent COVID-19 samples. Sources were T cells, B-cell-depleted T cells, or PBMCs; the material itself was cDNA or gDNA.

Methods used by the authors: By means of reference gene primer amplification, nucleated cell counts were estimated. Repertoires were generated with immunoSEQ multiplex PCR, while TCRdb's copy carries only in-frame clones and drops some. The DNA was the basis for D and trimming; V, J and clone size are from that table. The data hold 170,000 or so clones, with around 87% observed a single time. This CDR3 comprises 16 residues. Looked up from germline, CDR1 is SGHVS and CDR2 is FNYEAQ. With 6 bases clipped from V and 2 bases from J, the junction kept 10 bases outside the gene matches. This clone was seen a few times. A Seattle source enrolled patients during active infection and followed them longitudinally.

Sample: peripheral blood. The clonotype was recovered from a man in his 60s with COVID-19, enrolled during active disease. The chain joins TRBV7-6 to TRBJ1-3; TRBD1 matches at 7 bases. For the CDR3, the DNA is TGTGCCAGCAGTCTCCTACGGGGACAGCCTGGAAACACCATATATTTT. It yields the protein CASSLLRGQPGNTIYF.